This T cell receptor beta chain is from a study of OX40 agonist ivuxolimab in advanced cancers. Overall study context: Partial responses were seen in three patients, one with hepatocellular carcinoma and two with cutaneous melanoma. The study, taken as a whole, reports: Expanded clones were, on average, more numerous in CD8+ T cells than in CD4+.

Generated by immunoSEQ multiplex PCR, the TCRdb table keeps only in-frame clones and is missing some. The profile shows over 95,000 clones, roughly four fifths of them singletons. The V gene's germline CDR1 is SGDLS and CDR2 YYNGEE. The J segment lost 0 bases and the V segment lost 1 base, leaving 8 bases of the junction unmatched. CDR3 length: 17 amino acids. Concerning this clone itself: Its antigen is unidentified.

The sequence came from an adult with an advanced solid tumor such as melanoma, head and neck, liver or kidney cancer. The source material was CD4+ or CD8+ T cells sorted from blood, sampled in a trial of the OX40 agonist ivuxolimab. The chain combines TRBV9 with TRBJ1-1; 8 bases line up with TRBD1. The CDR3 reads CASSVLTGVVMNTEAFF. The CDR3 DNA sequence: TGTGCCAGCAGCGTACTGACAGGGGTCGTAATGAACACTGAAGCTTTCTTT.